Listed here are 28 T cell receptor beta chains from one sample, sequenced in a study of human T cells and chemical hapten exposure. Each CDR3 protein is one row after TCRdb ran MiXCR on the RACE reads. The table records more than 70,000 distinct CDR3 sequences, roughly 8.5% of them present only once. Time point indicated: pre-sensitization, week 0. Treatment indicated: therapeutic diphenylcyclopropenone sensitization with weekly scalp DPC. Material: whole blood, obtained in connection with sensitization to the hapten diphenylcyclopropenone (DPC). The receptors stem from a man aged 35-49 years with alopecia areata. Some clones in this sample may be carry-over from other donors' samples.

This clonotype has a handful of counts. The chain is built from TRBV5-4 and TRBJ2-4, with 9 bases identical to TRBD2. CDR3 length: 15 residues. Germline V gives CDR1 SGHNT, CDR2 YYREEE (reference sequence). V lost 1 base, J lost 5 bases, and 4 bases stayed unmatched. CDR3 residues: CASSLRTSVENIQYF. DNA for the CDR3: TGTGCCAGCAGCTTGCGGACTAGCGTCGAAAACATTCAGTACTTC.

The V gene is TRBV7-2, the J gene TRBJ2-7, with D perhaps matching TRBD1 (5 bases). The CDR3 runs 16 residues. Deletions cut 0 bases from V and 6 bases from J, with 18 bases between. CDR1 is SGHTA and CDR2 is FQGNSA in the germline V gene. CDR3 sequence: CASSLAQGRVGGEQYF. CDR3 nucleotides: TGTGCCAGCAGCTTAGCGCAGGGCAGGGTGGGCGGCGAGCAGTACTTC.

The chain couples TRBV30 to TRBJ2-3, with a weak D call TRBD2 (5 bases). This CDR3 has 16 amino acids. V was shortened by 0 bases and J by 4 bases, with 17 bases between the two germline ends. Germline V gene sequence: CDR1 GTSNPN, CDR2 SVGIG (reference sequence). For the CDR3, the DNA is TGTGCCTGGAGTGTACTTGGTAGCGACGTCGCAGATACGCAGTATTTT. This translates into CAWSVLGSDVADTQYF.

The table lists this clonotype with a few counts. This chain connects TRBV6-2 or TRBV6-3 to TRBJ2-3; D gene unclear. The CDR3 spans 17 residues. Germline-derived CDR1 and CDR2 are MNHEY and SVGEGT. Trimming removed 0 bases at V and 2 bases at J, with 15 bases between. This chain's CDR3 is CASSYSSRRTDTDTQYF. The CDR3 nucleotides are TGTGCCAGCAGTTACTCGAGTCGGCGGACCGACACAGATACGCAGTATTTT.

The chain recombines TRBV4-1 with TRBJ2-1, with D maybe TRBD2 (6 bases). The CDR3 loop spans 14 amino acids. With 1 base removed from V and 8 bases from J, the gap between germline ends came to 12 bases. Germline CDR1 MGHRA, CDR2 YSYEKL. The CDR3 sequence is CASSQAPGGDEQFF. In DNA, the CDR3 is TGCGCCAGCAGCCAAGCCCCTGGCGGGGATGAGCAGTTCTTC.

The table lists this clonotype with many counts. This chain uses TRBV13 with TRBJ2-3; possible D gene TRBD2, 6 bases. Trimming shortened V by 5 bases and J by 1 base, and 22 bases separated the two germline ends. This CDR3 contains 18 residues. In germline, CDR1 is PRHDT, CDR2 FYEKMQ (reference sequence). CDR3 DNA: TGTGCCAGCAGCGCGAGGCGGAAGCGTCAGCGGGGCACAGATACGCAGTATTTT. Translation gives CASSARRKRQRGTDTQYF. The variable domain in full, completed from reference TRBV13 and TRBJ2-3, reads AAGVIQSPRHLIKEKRETATLKCYPIPRHDTVYWYQQGPGQDPQFLISFYEKMQSDKGSIPDRFSAQQFSDYHSELNMSSLELGDSALYFCASSARRKRQRGTDTQYFGPGTRLTVL.

Concerning this clonotype: A junction boundary mismatches the germline segment, possibly from a read error. V is TRBV7-2 and J is TRBJ2-3, with a weak D call TRBD1 (6 bases). Germline values: CDR1 SGHTA, CDR2 FQGNSA. This CDR3 has 12 amino acids. For the CDR3, the DNA is TGTGCCAGCAGCTCGCGACAGGTCCGGGGAGTTTTT. Translated: CASSSRQVRGVF.

This clonotype was counted a few times. The V call is TRBV20-1, the J call TRBJ2-7; TRBD2 aligns across 9 bases. The germline V gene has CDR1 DFQATT and CDR2 SNEGSKA (reference sequence). The CDR3 extends over 13 amino acids. V shed 8 bases, J shed 5 bases, and the junction held 10 bases outside the gene matches. The CDR3 DNA reads TGCAGTACCTGGAGCGGGGGGCGGGACGAGCAGTACTTC. Translation: CSTWSGGRDEQYF.

Many counts were recorded for this clonotype. The chain employs TRBV10-3 and TRBJ1-1; D is ambiguous. Deletions cut 4 bases from V and 0 bases from J, with 12 bases between. Germline assignment: CDR1 ENHRY and CDR2 SYGVKD. CDR3 length: 15 residues. CDR3 protein: CAISGGAKLNTEAFF. The CDR3, as DNA: TGTGCCATCAGTGGGGGAGCCAAATTGAACACTGAAGCTTTCTTT.

V usage is TRBV12-3 or TRBV12-4 and J usage is TRBJ2-1; 8 bases map to TRBD1. V dropped 5 bases and J dropped 4; count of bases not matched to a gene: 7. The CDR3 sequence is 15 residues long. Written as DNA, the CDR3 is TGTGCCAGCAGTATGGAACAGGGGGGTTACAATGAGCAGTTCTTC. Translating gives CASSMEQGGYNEQFF.

Many counts were recorded for this clonotype. The CDR3 DNA sequence: TGTGCCAGTGGCGGGACAGGGGGCTTCAATGAGCAGTTCTTC. This gives the protein CASGGTGGFNEQFF. J is TRBJ2-1 and V is TRBV6-6; the match to TRBD1 covers 12 bases. The V and J ends lost 9 bases and 6 bases, in that order; junction bases with no gene match: 6. This CDR3 has 14 residues. Per the germline V gene, CDR1 is MNHNY and CDR2 is SVGAGI (reference sequence).

This chain connects TRBV11-2 to TRBJ2-4; perhaps TRBD1 as D (6 bases). The CDR3 totals 16 residues. The V gene lost 3 bases and the J gene lost 1 base, with 13 bases spanning the gap. Germline V lookup: CDR1 SGHAT, CDR2 FQNNGV. The CDR3 bases are TGTGCCAGCAGCTTGGAGCGAAGGGGGGCCAAAAACATTCAGTACTTC. Translation: CASSLERRGAKNIQYF.

This clonotype was counted between two and nine times. CDR3 loop: CASIGTGRTNYGYTF. The CDR3 bases are TGTGCCAGCATAGGTACAGGGCGCACTAACTATGGCTACACCTTC. This rearrangement joins TRBV6-5 to TRBJ1-2; a possible D gene is TRBD1 (6 bases). V was clipped by 7 bases and J by 0 bases, with 15 bases between them. Germline CDR1 and CDR2: MNHEY and SVGAGI. The CDR3 extends over 15 amino acids.

The chain's CDR3 is CASSRLAGSAYNEQFF. The CDR3 DNA follows: TGTGCCAGCAGTCGACTAGCGGGAAGTGCCTACAATGAGCAGTTCTTC. The chain is built from TRBV6-1 and TRBJ2-1, with TRBD2 matching 11 bases. Germline V gene lookup returns CDR1 MNHNS and CDR2 SASEGT. The CDR3 length is 16 residues. With 5 bases clipped from V and 2 bases from J, the junction kept 5 bases outside the gene matches.

Turning to this clonotype: A much more abundant neighbour one base away suggests this may be a read error. This chain joins TRBV12-3 or TRBV12-4 and TRBJ1-3; no definite D call. V dropped 6 bases and J dropped 0 bases, with 12 bases sitting between them. The CDR3 is 15 amino acids. The CDR3 nucleotides are TGTGCCAGCAGATTGACTCTCGACTCTGGAAACACCATATATTTT. Amino acid sequence: CASRLTLDSGNTIYF.

This clonotype occurred a few times. This rearrangement joins TRBV3-1 to TRBJ2-7, with a tentative D call TRBD2 (7 bases). This CDR3 comprises 16 residues. Germline-derived CDR1 and CDR2 are LGHDT and YNNKEL (reference sequence). V lost 8 bases to trimming and J lost 2 bases, with 22 bases between them. CDR3 loop: CASSRGGGGIAYEQYV. The CDR3 nucleotides read TGTGCCAGCTCAAGAGGGGGGGGAGGGATAGCCTACGAGCAGTACGTC.

V usage is TRBV4-2 and J usage is TRBJ1-4, with TRBD1 as a possible D gene (6 bases). The germline V and J ends were trimmed by 1 base and 2 bases, with 14 bases remaining between them. This CDR3 has 17 amino acids. CDR1 is LGHNA, CDR2 YNFKEQ, per germline. Written as DNA, the CDR3 is TGTGCCAGCAGCCAAGGCACAGGGAGTCTGACTAATGAAAAACTGTTTTTT. Translation gives CASSQGTGSLTNEKLFF.

The J gene is TRBJ2-5, the V gene TRBV27, with a possible D match to TRBD1 (5 bases). CDR3 length equals 14 residues. V was pared by 5 bases and J by 9 bases, with 19 bases between. Germline V CDR1 and CDR2: MNHEY, SMNVEV (reference sequence). The CDR3 region is CASSRYSATGAQYF. CDR3 in DNA: TGTGCCAGCAGTCGTTATTCGGCCACAGGAGCCCAGTACTTC.

The chain employs TRBV9 and TRBJ2-6; D not certain. This CDR3 is 17 amino acids long. From germline, CDR1 is SGDLS and CDR2 YYNGEE. V lost 0 bases to trimming and J lost 2 bases, with 12 bases between them. The CDR3 here is CASSVAPRAPGANVLTF. The DNA of the CDR3 is TGTGCCAGCAGCGTAGCTCCTAGGGCCCCTGGGGCCAACGTCCTGACTTTC. Supplemented by reference TRBV9 and TRBJ2-6, the full variable domain reads DSGVTQTPKHLITATGQRVTLRCSPRSGDLSVYWYQQSLDQGLQFLIQYYNGEERAKGNILERFSAQQFPDLHSELNLSSLELGDSALYFCASSVAPRAPGANVLTFGAGSRLTVL.

This clonotype was picked up many times. Here the CDR3 reads CASTPLDIHEQFF. The CDR3 coding sequence is TGTGCCAGCACCCCCCTCGATATCCATGAGCAGTTCTTC. The rearrangement joins TRBV6-2 or TRBV6-3 to TRBJ2-1, with D unresolved. The CDR3 contains 13 residues. V was pared by 7 bases and J by 8 bases, with 15 bases between. CDR1 is MNHEY and CDR2 is SVGEGT in the germline V gene.

The chain uses TRBV18 and TRBJ1-1, with TRBD1 matching over 8 bases. Germline assignment: CDR1 KGHSH and CDR2 LQKENI. V trimming: 0 bases; J trimming: 1 base; junction bases outside the gene matches: 7. The CDR3 totals 17 residues. For the CDR3, the DNA is TGTGCCAGCTCACCACCGAAGACAGGGGCCAAGAACACTGAAGCTTTCTTT. Protein: CASSPPKTGAKNTEAFF.

This clonotype came up many times. The CDR3 coding sequence is TGTGCCAGCAGATTCCTCGGACAGGGGATAGATTCACCCCTCCACTTT. It translates to CASRFLGQGIDSPLHF. V is TRBV6-5 and J is TRBJ1-6; TRBD1 agrees at 9 bases. The germline V gene has CDR1 MNHEY and CDR2 SVGAGI. The CDR3 runs 16 residues. V lost 6 bases to trimming and J lost 8 bases; unmatched junction nucleotides: 11.

This clonotype was counted between two and nine times. This chain joins TRBV7-3 and TRBJ2-7, with D hard to call. V lost 0 bases, J lost 3 bases, and 9 bases lay in between. The length of the CDR3 is 14 residues. CDR1 is SGHTA and CDR2 is FQGTGA in the germline V gene. The CDR3 region has the DNA TGTGCCAGCAGCTTAACGCCGGCGGACTACGAGCAGTACTTC. Encoded protein: CASSLTPADYEQYF.

There are many counts of this clonotype. The chain combines TRBV29-1 with TRBJ2-7, with TRBD1 identical over 10 bases. CDR3 length: 14 amino acids. Germline V gene lookup returns CDR1 SQVTM and CDR2 ANQGSEA. V gave up 3 bases and J gave up 3 bases; unmatched junction bases: 5. CDR3 region: CSVDSGQGSYEQYF. CDR3 sequence (DNA): TGCAGCGTTGATTCGGGACAGGGGAGCTACGAGCAGTACTTC.

V is TRBV2 and J is TRBJ1-5, with D uncertain. V was clipped by 3 bases and J by 1 base, with 10 bases between them. CDR1 is SNHLY, CDR2 FYNNEI, per germline. This CDR3 has 15 residues. The CDR3 DNA is TGTGCCAGCAGTGATTCTGGGTCAAGCAATCAGCCCCAGCATTTT. It codes for CASSDSGSSNQPQHF.

Many counts were recorded for this clonotype. The chain carries TRBV6-6 and TRBJ2-3; D remains unclear. The CDR3 is made up of 14 amino acids. The V gene's germline CDR1 is MNHNY and CDR2 SVGAGI (reference sequence). Trimming cost V 6 bases and J 6 bases, with 16 bases left between them. The CDR3: CASRSSLTSDTQYF. The CDR3 DNA reads TGTGCCAGCAGGTCAAGCCTTACGTCCGATACGCAGTATTTT.

This clonotype was found many times. V is TRBV7-8 and J is TRBJ2-1; 8 bases fit TRBD2. V gave up 6 bases and J gave up 6 bases; unmatched junction bases: 10. Germline CDR1 reads SGHVS; CDR2 reads FQNEAQ. The CDR3 covers 15 residues. CDR3 sequence (DNA): TGTGCCAGCAGTTTTGGGAGCGGGAGAAGCAATGAGCAGTTCTTC. Amino acids: CASSFGSGRSNEQFF.

This clonotype was seen at least ten times. The genes are TRBV6-2 or TRBV6-3 and TRBJ2-7; possibly TRBD1 or TRBD2 for D (5 bases each). There are 14 residues in the CDR3. The germline CDR1 and CDR2 sequences are MNHEY and SVGEGT. With 6 bases removed from V and 5 bases from J, the gap between germline ends came to 17 bases. The CDR3 loop reads CASRGRDLGHEQYF. In nucleotides, the CDR3 is TGTGCCAGCAGAGGCCGGGACCTAGGTCACGAGCAGTACTTC.